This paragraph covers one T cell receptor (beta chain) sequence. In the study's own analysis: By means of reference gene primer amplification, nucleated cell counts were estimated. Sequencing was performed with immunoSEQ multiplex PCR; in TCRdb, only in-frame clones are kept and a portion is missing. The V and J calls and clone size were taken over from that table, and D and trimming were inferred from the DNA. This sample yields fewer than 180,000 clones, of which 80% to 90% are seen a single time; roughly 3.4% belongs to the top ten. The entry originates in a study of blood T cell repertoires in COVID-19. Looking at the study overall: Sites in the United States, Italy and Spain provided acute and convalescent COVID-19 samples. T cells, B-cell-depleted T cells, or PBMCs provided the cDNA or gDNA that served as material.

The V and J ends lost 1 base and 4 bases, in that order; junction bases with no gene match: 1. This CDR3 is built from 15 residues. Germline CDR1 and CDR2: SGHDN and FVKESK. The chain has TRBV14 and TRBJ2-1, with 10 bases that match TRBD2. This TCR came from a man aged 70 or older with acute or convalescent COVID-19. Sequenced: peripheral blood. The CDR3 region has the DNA TGTGCCAGCAGCCAAGCTAGCGGGAGTTACAATGAGCAGTTCTTC. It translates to CASSQASGSYNEQFF.